The 24 T cell receptor beta chains given below trace back to one sample, sequenced in a study of T cell repertoires in ileal Crohn's disease. Documented time point: neoterminal ileum biopsy at postoperative endoscopy, about 6 months after surgery. Data came from immunoSEQ multiplex PCR; TCRdb stores just in-frame clones and leaves some out. The table includes roughly 60,000 clones, approximately 88% detected once. Sample: ileal tissue. Receptor source: an adult with Crohn's disease.

The chain recombines TRBV10-3 with TRBJ1-5; tentative D call: TRBD1 (5 bases). The CDR3 sequence is 14 residues long. The V and J ends lost 8 bases and 1 base respectively, with 12 bases between them. The V gene's germline CDR1 is ENHRY and CDR2 SYGVKD. CDR3 protein: CAISLEGSNQPQHF. Here the CDR3 DNA reads TGTGCCATCTCCTTGGAGGGGAGCAATCAGCCCCAGCATTTT.

The rearrangement uses TRBV4-3 and TRBJ1-2, with D possibly matching TRBD1 (6 bases). V was cut by 0 bases and J by 3 bases, with 11 bases left in between. This CDR3 is built from 15 residues. CDR1 is LGHNA, CDR2 YSLEER, per germline. The CDR3 sequence: CASSQDLRQDYGYTF. The CDR3 DNA is TGCGCCAGCAGCCAAGATCTTCGACAGGACTATGGCTACACCTTC.

This chain joins TRBV5-6 and TRBJ1-6, with D possibly TRBD1 on 6 matching bases. The V end lost 4 bases, the J end lost 4 bases, and 9 bases lay between the germline ends. This CDR3 is 14 amino acids long. Germline assignment: CDR1 SGHDT and CDR2 YYEEEE. The CDR3 sequence is CASSPGQYNSPLHF. As DNA, the CDR3 is TGTGCCAGCAGCCCCGGACAGTATAATTCACCCCTCCACTTT.

This rearrangement joins TRBV30 to TRBJ2-3; D gene ambiguous. In germline, CDR1 is GTSNPN, CDR2 SVGIG (reference sequence). V lost 0 bases and J lost 6, with 7 bases in between. The CDR3 spans 12 residues. CDR3 nucleotides: TGTGCCTGGAGTGTACAGTGGGATACGCAGTATTTT. Its protein product is CAWSVQWDTQYF.

The chain carries TRBV5-6 and TRBJ2-4; D remains unclear. CDR1 and CDR2 from the germline V gene are SGHDT and YYEEEE. V gave up 3 bases and J gave up 0 bases, with 13 bases separating them. CDR3 length: 16 amino acids. The CDR3 nucleotides are TGTGCCAGCAGCTCCGCGGCGGATCTAGCCAAAAACATTCAGTACTTC. Residues: CASSSAADLAKNIQYF.

This chain links TRBV6-1 with TRBJ1-1, with a weak D call TRBD1 (5 bases). There are 15 residues in the CDR3. V lost 11 bases and J 1 base, leaving 20 bases between the germline ends. Per the germline V gene, CDR1 is MNHNS and CDR2 is SASEGT. CDR3 sequence (DNA): TGTGCCGTCTTGGGACCGGAGGGAGGGAACACTGAAGCTTTCTTT. This codes for CAVLGPEGGNTEAFF.

This sequence joins TRBV15 and TRBJ2-7, with 7 bases identical to TRBD2. The CDR3 extends over 13 amino acids. Per germline, CDR1 LNHNV and CDR2 YYDKDF (reference sequence). The J segment lost 3 bases and the V segment lost 5 bases, leaving 4 bases of the junction unmatched. The CDR3 loop reads CATSREVGYEQYF. Written as DNA, the CDR3 is TGTGCCACCAGCCGGGAGGTCGGCTACGAGCAGTACTTC.

In regard to this clone: One junction end does not reproduce the germline sequence, and a read error may be involved. The chain couples TRBV5-6 to TRBJ2-7, with a weak D call TRBD1 (5 bases). CDR1 and CDR2 from the germline V gene are SGHDT and YYEEEE. This CDR3 contains 14 residues. CDR3 region: CASSLAYDSYGQYF. The CDR3 nucleotides are TGTGCCAGCAGCTTGGCCTATGACAGTTACGGGCAGTACTTC.

V usage is TRBV28 and J usage is TRBJ2-5; a weak D match, TRBD2 (6 bases). The length of the CDR3 is 12 residues. Trimming took off 7 bases at V and 4 bases at J, with 10 bases between the two ends. In germline, CDR1 is MDHEN, CDR2 SYDVKM. This CDR3 is CASNWGVETQYF. DNA for the CDR3: TGTGCCAGCAATTGGGGGGTAGAGACCCAGTACTTC.

CDR3 coding DNA: TGCGCCAGCAGCTTGGTGTCGGGGGATCCGACTCGGGAGCTGTTTTTT. It codes for CASSLVSGDPTRELFF. This rearrangement joins TRBV5-1 to TRBJ2-2, with TRBD2 as a possible D gene (6 bases). V dropped 0 bases and J dropped 9 bases, with 18 bases sitting between them. The V gene's germline CDR1 is SGHRS and CDR2 YFSETQ. The CDR3 runs 16 residues.

V and J are TRBV5-8 and TRBJ2-5; 7 nucleotides line up with TRBD2. Germline V gene data show CDR1 as SGHTS and CDR2 as YDEGEE. V shed 4 bases and J 5 bases; nucleotides not matched to a gene: 5. CDR3 length: 13 amino acids. The CDR3 coding sequence is TGTGCCAGCAGCCGAAGCGGGACTGAGACCCAGTACTTC. Its protein is CASSRSGTETQYF.

This sequence joins TRBV6-5 and TRBJ1-4; TRBD1 agrees at 10 bases. Trimming removed 4 bases from V and 8 bases from J; junction bases left unmatched: 7. CDR3 size: 15 residues. Germline CDR1 and CDR2: MNHEY and SVGAGI. The CDR3 here is CASSLLGDRGEKLFF. CDR3 nucleotide sequence: TGTGCCAGCAGTTTACTAGGGGACAGGGGCGAAAAACTGTTTTTT.

Here the CDR3 reads CASSQVGQGINYGYTF. Here the CDR3 DNA reads TGTGCCAGCAGCCAAGTCGGACAGGGGATCAACTATGGCTACACCTTC. The V and J genes are TRBV4-2 and TRBJ1-2; 9 bases fit TRBD1. The CDR3 is 16 amino acids. J lost 2 bases, V lost 1 base, and 5 bases had no gene match. From germline, CDR1 is LGHNA and CDR2 YNFKEQ.

V usage is TRBV23-1 and J usage is TRBJ1-5; D ambiguous. TRBV23-1 is designated an ORF whose function remains uncertain. V was pared by 4 bases and J by 4 bases, with 5 bases between. This CDR3 contains 12 residues. The CDR3 nucleotides are TGCGCCAGCAGTCCAGGTAATCAGCCCCAGCATTTT. It encodes CASSPGNQPQHF.

The chain uses TRBV7-6 and TRBJ2-2, with TRBD2 matching over 7 bases. Germline CDR1 and CDR2: SGHVS and FNYEAQ. After removal of 6 bases from V and 4 bases from J, the junction contained 17 bases not matched to a gene. The CDR3 totals 18 residues. CDR3 sequence reads: CASSPRMGGRTSTGELFF. The DNA of the CDR3 is TGTGCCAGCAGTCCCCGGATGGGGGGGAGGACCAGCACCGGGGAGCTGTTTTTT. Based on the CDR3 plus reference TRBV7-6 and TRBJ2-2, the full variable domain is GAGVSQSPRYKVTKRGQDVALRCDPISGHVSLYWYRQALGQGPEFLTYFNYEAQQDKSGLPNDRFSAERPEGSISTLTIQRTEQRDSAMYRCASSPRMGGRTSTGELFFGEGSRLTVL.

The chain uses TRBV6-1 and TRBJ1-5; D may be TRBD1 (5 bases). Germline CDR1 and CDR2: MNHNS and SASEGT. This CDR3 is 17 amino acids long. The V gene lost 2 bases and the J gene lost 3 bases, with 17 bases spanning the gap. CDR3 bases: TGTGCCAGCAGTGAAACGCACAGGTCAACGTTCAATCAGCCCCAGCATTTT. Translated, it gives CASSETHRSTFNQPQHF.

The V and J genes are TRBV7-8 and TRBJ2-7, with D hard to call. Germline V gene lookup returns CDR1 SGHVS and CDR2 FQNEAQ. CDR3 length: 15 residues. The V end was cut by 1 base, the J end by 0 bases, with 10 bases between. CDR3 sequence: CASSLELSSSYEQYF. CDR3 sequence (DNA): TGTGCCAGCAGCTTAGAGTTATCCAGCTCCTACGAGCAGTACTTC.

The chain has TRBV9 and TRBJ1-5, with D tentatively TRBD1 (5 bases). Trimming took off 0 bases at V and 6 bases at J, with 13 bases between the two ends. Germline CDR1 reads SGDLS; CDR2 reads YYNGEE. This CDR3 contains 15 residues. The CDR3 spells CASSVGGEVGQPQHF. DNA of the CDR3: TGTGCCAGCAGCGTAGGAGGGGAGGTTGGTCAGCCCCAGCATTTT.

The chain is built from TRBV2 and TRBJ2-7; D is possibly TRBD1 (6 bases). Trimming took off 2 bases at V and 1 base at J, with 12 bases between the two ends. Germline CDR1 is SNHLY and CDR2 is FYNNEI. There are 15 residues in the CDR3. The CDR3 loop reads CASSETGKVSYEQYV. Written as DNA, the CDR3 is TGTGCCAGCAGTGAAACAGGGAAGGTTTCCTACGAGCAGTACGTC.

CDR3: CASSPDASGGTDTQYF. In DNA, the CDR3 is TGTGCCAGCAGCCCCGACGCTAGCGGTGGCACAGATACGCAGTATTTT. The genes are TRBV7-3 and TRBJ2-3; 7 nucleotides match TRBD2. This CDR3 is built from 16 residues. Per germline, CDR1 SGHTA and CDR2 FQGTGA. After removal of 5 bases from V and 1 base from J, the junction contained 9 bases not matched to a gene.

J is TRBJ1-2 and V is TRBV6-1; weak D call: TRBD1 (6 bases). The CDR3 totals 15 residues. V was trimmed by 0 bases and J by 2 bases, leaving 10 bases between them. In germline, CDR1 is MNHNS, CDR2 SASEGT. The CDR3 is CASSEARTANYGYTF. CDR3 nucleotide sequence: TGTGCCAGCAGTGAAGCACGGACAGCCAACTATGGCTACACCTTC.

Here the CDR3 DNA reads TGTGCCAGCACCCCGCAGGGGCATACTGAAGCTTTCTTT. Translated, it gives CASTPQGHTEAFF. V usage is TRBV6-1 and J usage is TRBJ1-1; D is perhaps TRBD1 (6 bases). The V end lost 7 bases, the J end lost 5 bases, and 14 bases lay between the germline ends. This CDR3 has 13 residues. Germline loops: CDR1 MNHNS, CDR2 SASEGT.

This sequence joins TRBV19 and TRBJ2-3; 14 nucleotides agree with TRBD2. The germline V gene has CDR1 LNHDA and CDR2 SQIVND (reference sequence). This CDR3 spans 19 amino acids. The ends lost 0 bases at V and 3 bases at J; junction bases unmatched: 8. CDR3 amino acids: CASSIDRLAGGLQTDTQYF. DNA of the CDR3: TGTGCCAGTAGTATAGACCGACTAGCGGGAGGGCTTCAGACAGATACGCAGTATTTT.

V gene TRBV4-2 combines with J gene TRBJ2-1; 14 bases fit TRBD2. The junction had 9 bases not matched to a gene; V was cut back by 0 bases and J by 11 bases. CDR3 length: 17 amino acids. CDR1 is LGHNA and CDR2 is YNFKEQ in the germline V gene. As DNA, the CDR3 is TGTGCCAGCAGCCAAGATCTAGGGACTAGCGGGAGAGCACAGCAGTTCTTC. Amino acids: CASSQDLGTSGRAQQFF.